Listed below are T cell receptor beta chains from one sample, sequenced in a study of cytomegalovirus exposure and HLA in healthy donors. Here immunoSEQ multiplex PCR was the method, and the copy in TCRdb shows in-frame clones only, minus some. The data show roughly 200,000 clones, around 89% seen once. The sample was PBMCs. The source is a woman aged 18-29 years in good health and CMV-seronegative. CDR3s include the opening cysteine and the closing phenylalanine or tryptophan. A D gene is named only where the DNA matches it firmly. Where a row states a size, it is once, few, many or the class of an expanded clone; other rows omit it.

j_gene	abundance	d_gene	v_gene	CDR3nt	CDR3aa
TRBJ1-1	.	TRBD1	TRBV7-9	TGTGCCAGCAGCTTTCCCCCTTCAGGGGGCGGGCCTGAAGCTTTCTTT	CASSFPPSGGGPEAFF
TRBJ2-7	.	TRBD2	TRBV11-2	TGTGCCAGCAGCTCCTTGACTAGCGGGGGGCCCAGCTACGAGCAGTACTTC	CASSSLTSGGPSYEQYF
TRBJ2-3	.	TRBD1	TRBV19	TGTGCCAGTAGGGGGGGACAGGGGAGGGGTACGCAGTATTTT	CASRGGQGRGTQYF
TRBJ1-6	.	TRBD1	TRBV9	TGTGCCAGCAGCCTCAGCCAGACAGGGGACTCACCCCTCCACTTT	CASSLSQTGDSPLHF
TRBJ2-6	.	.	TRBV18	TGTGCCAGCTCACCAGCGAACTCTGGGGCCAACGTCCTGACTTTC	CASSPANSGANVLTF
TRBJ2-7	few	TRBD1	TRBV5-1	TGCGCCAGCAGCTTCCAGACAGGGGGTGCCGAGCAGTACTTC	CASSFQTGGAEQYF
TRBJ1-2	.	TRBD1	TRBV7-9	TGTGCCAGCAGCTTTAAACAGGGGTGGGGCTACACCTTC	CASSFKQGWGYTF
TRBJ2-7	.	TRBD1	TRBV5-5	TGTGCCAGCAGCTTGGCGGCGGGCTGGACAGGGAGCGAGCAGTACTTC	CASSLAAGWTGSEQYF
TRBJ2-1	.	TRBD2	TRBV25-1	TGTGCCAGCAGTGAATCACCAGCGGGAGGCAGCGAGCAGTTCTTC	CASSESPAGGSEQFF
TRBJ1-2	.	.	TRBV6-6	TGTGCCAGCAGTTACTCGAGCGAGTTGGGTAGAGGCTACACCTTC	CASSYSSELGRGYTF
TRBJ2-1	.	.	TRBV6-5	TGTGCCAGCAGGCTGCCGGGACACGGTAACAATGAGCAGTTCTTC	CASRLPGHGNNEQFF
TRBJ2-2	.	.	TRBV19	TGTGCCAGTAGTACCTACAGGGTGGACACCGGGGAGCTGTTTTTT	CASSTYRVDTGELFF
TRBJ1-1	.	.	TRBV28	TGTGCCAGCAGCTCCGGGAGAAGCTTTCGGAACACTGAAGCTTTCTTT	CASSSGRSFRNTEAFF
TRBJ1-1	.	.	TRBV7-9	TGTGCCAGCAGCCCAGACAGCTACACTGAAGCTTTCTTT	CASSPDSYTEAFF
TRBJ2-1	.	.	TRBV5-1	TGCGCCAGCAGACCTCTAGCGAAAGGTAACAATGAGCAGTTCTTC	CASRPLAKGNNEQFF
TRBJ1-1	.	.	TRBV6-5	TGTGCCAGCAGCCGCTTTACGGGGAACACTGAAGCTTTCTTT	CASSRFTGNTEAFF
TRBJ2-1	.	.	TRBV2	TGTGCCAGCAGGGATGACACGACTGAGCAGTTCTTC	CASRDDTTEQFF
TRBJ1-2	.	TRBD1	TRBV11-2	TGTGCCAGCAGCTCCCACCCGCAGGGGGACTATGGCTACACCTTC	CASSSHPQGDYGYTF
TRBJ1-4	.	.	TRBV2	TGTGCCAGCTCTAGGACAGCCATGGTCTCTGAAAAACTGTTTTTT	CASSRTAMVSEKLFF
TRBJ2-1	once	.	TRBV5-3	TGTGCCAGAAGCCCATCCAGGGGACCGGCAAGCGAGCAGTTCTTC	CARSPSRGPASEQFF
TRBJ1-3	.	.	TRBV2	TGTGCCAGCAGTGTACGGAGCTCTGGAAACACCATATATTTT	CASSVRSSGNTIYF
TRBJ2-1	.	.	TRBV5-1	TGCGCCAGCAGTGGGCGTTCCCTCGAGGGAGACAATGAGCAGTTCTTC	CASSGRSLEGDNEQFF
TRBJ1-1	.	.	TRBV6-5	TGTGCCAGCAGTTACCTCGATGTCGCAGGAAGGACTGAAGCTTTCTTT	CASSYLDVAGRTEAFF